What follows are 8 T cell receptor beta chains derived from one specimen sequenced in a study of PD-1 blockade in mismatch repair-deficient tumors. Profiled with immunoSEQ multiplex PCR; TCRdb holds only in-frame clones, not every one. The table includes some 9,100 clones, 90% to 95% detected once. Time point indicated: approximately eleven-day in vitro stimulation with candidate neoantigen peptide 3. Antigens for these TCRs are unknown. The starting material was cells cultured in vitro, obtained from a patient treated with pembrolizumab. The receptors stem from an adult with mismatch repair-deficient cancer.

This chain uses TRBV30 with TRBJ1-1, with D perhaps TRBD1 (6 bases). Trimming removed 4 bases from V and 8 bases from J, with 17 bases in between. The CDR3 is 13 residues long. Germline V gene sequence: CDR1 GTSNPN, CDR2 SVGIG (reference sequence). CDR3 sequence (DNA): TGTGCCTGGACCGAAACAGGGTGGGGAGAAGCTTTCTTT. It yields the protein CAWTETGWGEAFF.

The V call is TRBV4-1, the J call TRBJ2-2; TRBD2 agrees at 15 bases. Germline V gene lookup returns CDR1 MGHRA and CDR2 YSYEKL. The CDR3 totals 17 residues. Unmatched junction bases numbered 5, after V lost 4 bases and J lost 5 bases. Here the CDR3 reads CASSPLGLAGGTGELFF. For the CDR3, the DNA is TGCGCCAGCAGCCCCTTAGGACTAGCGGGAGGGACCGGGGAGCTGTTTTTT.

The rearrangement uses TRBV5-1 and TRBJ2-3, with TRBD2 matching 12 bases. The CDR3 is 14 amino acids. Germline V gene sequence: CDR1 SGHRS, CDR2 YFSETQ. J gave up 9 bases and V 3 bases, and 5 bases lay outside the gene matches. CDR3 loop: CASSSRLAGATQYF. The CDR3 nucleotides are TGCGCCAGCAGCTCCAGACTAGCGGGAGCCACGCAGTATTTT.

This rearrangement joins TRBV28 to TRBJ2-3; TRBD1 or TRBD2 may be the D gene (5 bases each). Germline CDR1 reads MDHEN; CDR2 reads SYDVKM. Trimming removed 4 bases at V and 2 bases at J, with 10 bases between. This CDR3 spans 14 amino acids. The CDR3: CASSSGTLTDTQYF. The DNA of the CDR3 is TGTGCCAGCAGTTCCGGGACCCTCACAGATACGCAGTATTTT.

This clone was seen a single time. The chain recombines TRBV4-2 with TRBJ2-2; D call uncertain. The CDR3 length is 12 residues. Trimming cost V 4 bases and J 5 bases, with 5 bases left between them. Per the germline V gene, CDR1 is LGHNA and CDR2 is YNFKEQ. This chain's CDR3 is CASSLLTGELFF. The CDR3 coding sequence is TGTGCCAGCAGCCTCCTGACCGGGGAGCTGTTTTTT.

The chain carries TRBV28 and TRBJ2-4, with a weak D call TRBD2 (7 bases). The germline gives CDR1 MDHEN, CDR2 SYDVKM. The V end lost 7 bases, the J end lost 9 bases, and 19 bases lay between the germline ends. The CDR3 extends over 14 amino acids. CDR3 nucleotide sequence: TGTGCCAGCAAGGGGGGGGACCCTTGGGGCATTCAGTACTTC. This gives the protein CASKGGDPWGIQYF.

This clone was seen a single time. The chain recombines TRBV6-5 with TRBJ2-5; 10 nucleotides line up with TRBD2. The length of the CDR3 is 16 residues. Germline V CDR1 and CDR2: MNHEY, SVGAGI. V was clipped by 0 bases and J by 4 bases; unmatched bases: 5. This CDR3 reads CASSYSLAGEGETQYF. CDR3 bases: TGTGCCAGCAGTTACTCCCTAGCGGGAGAGGGAGAGACCCAGTACTTC.

V and J are TRBV9 and TRBJ1-5, with D perhaps matching TRBD1 (5 bases). The CDR3 spans 15 residues. Germline assignment: CDR1 SGDLS and CDR2 YYNGEE. The germline V and J ends were trimmed by 4 bases and 2 bases, with 13 bases remaining between them. CDR3 residues: CASSREGRGNQPQHF. As DNA, the CDR3 is TGTGCCAGCAGCCGGGAGGGGCGAGGCAATCAGCCCCAGCATTTT. Looking up the rest from reference TRBV9 and TRBJ1-5 gives the full variable domain: DSGVTQTPKHLITATGQRVTLRCSPRSGDLSVYWYQQSLDQGLQFLIQYYNGEERAKGNILERFSAQQFPDLHSELNLSSLELGDSALYFCASSREGRGNQPQHFGDGTRLSIL.